This T cell receptor beta chain stems from a study of T-cell memory formation after mild COVID-19. TCR alpha and TCR beta cDNA libraries carrying sample barcodes and UMIs came from 5'RACE with constant-segment primers. TCRdb itself ran the 5' RACE reads through MiXCR, one entry per CDR3 protein. Among just under 350,000 distinct CDR3 sequences, approximately 12% were seen once, and the ten largest hold over 20%. Trimming removed 0 bases at V and 4 bases at J, with 13 bases between. The CDR3 length is 15 residues. CDR1 is SGDLS and CDR2 is YYNGEE in the germline V gene. In regard to this clonotype: Its target is unknown.

General study results and limits: Later expanders leaned toward CD4+, whereas clones contracting from day 15 to 85 were balanced CD4/CD8. Pre-infection memory contained some responding clones, which suggested that cross-reactive memory had joined.

The sample taken for sequencing was PBMCs or a T cell subset sorted from them (not recorded which). The rearrangement joins TRBV9 to TRBJ1-2; D is uncertain. This TCR derives from a man between 18 and 35 years old who had mild COVID-19 (a few samples of this study predate the infection). Cell type and time point are not known. CDR3 loop: CASSVGTVISYGYTF. The DNA of the CDR3 is TGTGCCAGCAGCGTAGGCACGGTGATTAGCTATGGCTACACCTTC. Full variable domain (rest looked up from reference TRBV9 and TRBJ1-2): DSGVTQTPKHLITATGQRVTLRCSPRSGDLSVYWYQQSLDQGLQFLIQYYNGEERAKGNILERFSAQQFPDLHSELNLSSLELGDSALYFCASSVGTVISYGYTFGSGTRLTVV.